This TCR beta chain originates from a study of early T cells in non-severe SARS-CoV-2 infection. Whole-study context: Sequencing of bulk RNA from unsorted whole blood was done, without chain pairing.

The CDR3 is 15 residues long. V was shortened by 0 bases and J by 4 bases, with 12 bases between the two germline ends. The germline CDR1 and CDR2 sequences are MNHEY and SVGAGI. Points from the study as a whole: VDJdb-based matching was biased toward anti-spike CD8 responses and missed private and CD4 specificities.

Unique molecular identifiers were added to individual cDNA molecules. TCRdb independently ran MiXCR on the 5' RACE reads; one entry per CDR3 protein. The table has approximately 50,000 distinct CDR3 sequences, about 9.3% seen once. Turning to this clonotype: Antigen specificity is unknown.

The clonotype originates from an adult who was a healthcare worker with PCR-confirmed SARS-CoV-2 infection or an uninfected control (not recorded which). The gene calls are TRBV6-5 and TRBJ1-1, with D possibly TRBD1 on 5 matching bases. Source material: whole blood. The CDR3 nucleotides are TGTGCCAGCAGTTACTCTCGCAGGGTGGGCACTGAAGCTTTCTTT. This gives the protein CASSYSRRVGTEAFF.